The clone carrying this TCR beta chain was seen a handful of times. Its antigen is as yet unknown. Researchers reported that TCR beta cDNA libraries carried unique molecular identifiers. Each CDR3 protein is one row after TCRdb ran MiXCR on the PCR reads. The sample includes under 900,000 distinct CDR3 sequences, roughly 50% seen only once; the top ten take approximately 4.2%. V lost 8 bases and J 8 bases, leaving 19 bases between the germline ends. Germline V gene data show CDR1 as MNHEY and CDR2 as SMNVEV (reference sequence). CDR3 size: 14 residues. The source of the sample is a study of post-analysis software for immune sequencing data. Points from the study as a whole: Patients showed TRBV5-6, TRBV5-1 and TRBV20-1 among five TRBV segments more frequent than in controls.

The genes are TRBV27 and TRBJ2-1; the D gene is possibly TRBD2 (7 bases). The material sequenced was blood. This clonotype was obtained from a girl aged 10 to 17 with multiple sclerosis. The chain's CDR3 is CASHSRGRGDEQFF. In DNA form, the CDR3 reads TGTGCCAGCCACTCGCGGGGGCGTGGGGATGAGCAGTTCTTC.